This is a list of T cell receptor beta chains from one sample in a study of T cell responses to AZD1222 COVID-19 vaccine. The table came from immunoSEQ multiplex PCR; TCRdb's copy has only in-frame clones and leaves some out. The repertoire holds 150,000 to 200,000 clones, approximately 94% seen once, with under 6% in the top ten. This specimen was peripheral blood, taken 28 days after the second AZD1222 dose. The receptors here all came from an adult who received the AZD1222 COVID-19 vaccine. Both conserved end residues are part of each CDR3. The D gene is left open where the match is weak. For some rows the clone size is stated as once, few or many, or as a class when expanded; others skip it.

D: TRBD1; size: NA; V: TRBV2; J: TRBJ1-5; DNA: TGTGCCAGCAGTGAGGAGGGGGCAGGACAGCCCCAGCATTTT; CDR3: CASSEEGAGQPQHF
D: NA; size: NA; V: TRBV6-6; J: TRBJ2-1; DNA: TGTGCCAGCAGTTACGGGTCGGGACTCTACAATGAGCAGTTCTTC; CDR3: CASSYGSGLYNEQFF
D: NA; size: NA; V: TRBV5-1; J: TRBJ1-1; DNA: TGCGCCAGCAGCCCGGAAGGGGCGGGTGAAGCTTTCTTT; CDR3: CASSPEGAGEAFF
D: NA; size: few; V: TRBV5-1; J: TRBJ2-1; DNA: TGCGCCAGCAGCTTGGCGGCCACCCGCTCCTACAATGAGCAGTTCTTC; CDR3: CASSLAATRSYNEQFF
D: TRBD2; size: NA; V: TRBV7-9; J: TRBJ2-7; DNA: TGTGCCAGCACCCCGTTCGGGGGGAGCTCCTACGAGCAGTACTTC; CDR3: CASTPFGGSSYEQYF
D: TRBD1; size: NA; V: TRBV28; J: TRBJ1-1; DNA: TGTGCCAGCAGCCCATGGACAGGGAGGGCTTTCTTT; CDR3: CASSPWTGRAFF
D: NA; size: NA; V: TRBV12-3/TRBV12-4; J: TRBJ1-2; DNA: TGTGCCAGCAGGTCGGGGGACTATGGCTACACCTTC; CDR3: CASRSGDYGYTF
D: NA; size: once; V: TRBV5-4; J: TRBJ2-3; DNA: TGTGCCAGCAGCTTGGGTCGCCAGCTTTCTAGCACAGATACGCAGTATTTT; CDR3: CASSLGRQLSSTDTQYF
D: NA; size: NA; V: TRBV1; J: TRBJ1-5; DNA: TGCACCAGCAGCCAAGGTCGTTTGACCCCCGGTCAGCCCCAGCATTTT; CDR3: CTSSQGRLTPGQPQHF
D: NA; size: NA; V: TRBV7-2; J: TRBJ2-5; DNA: TGTGCCAGCAGCTTAGGGAGGGGGGAGACCCAGTACTTC; CDR3: CASSLGRGETQYF
D: NA; size: NA; V: TRBV5-1; J: TRBJ2-1; DNA: TGCGCCAGCAGCACGGGGCCCGCTAATGAGCAGTTCTTC; CDR3: CASSTGPANEQFF
D: TRBD1; size: NA; V: TRBV28; J: TRBJ2-2; DNA: TGTGCCAGCAACCTGGACAGGGAAAACACCGGGGAGCTGTTTTTT; CDR3: CASNLDRENTGELFF
D: NA; size: NA; V: TRBV4-1; J: TRBJ1-2; DNA: TGCGCCAGCAGCCAAAAGGCCGGGACGGATGGCTACACCTTC; CDR3: CASSQKAGTDGYTF
D: NA; size: once; V: TRBV5-1; J: TRBJ1-1; DNA: TGCGCCAGCAGCTTACAGGCGGGCATTGAAGCTTTCTTT; CDR3: CASSLQAGIEAFF
D: NA; size: NA; V: TRBV18; J: TRBJ2-7; DNA: TGTGCCAGCTCACCACCAGAGCAGGGGAACTACGAGCAGTACTTC; CDR3: CASSPPEQGNYEQYF
D: TRBD2; size: NA; V: TRBV19; J: TRBJ2-1; DNA: TGTGCCAGTAGTCGACGGACTAGCGGACAATACAATGAGCAGTTCTTC; CDR3: CASSRRTSGQYNEQFF
D: NA; size: few; V: TRBV5-5; J: TRBJ1-2; DNA: TGTGCCAGCAGCTTCACAGGCACTGCTAACTATGGCTACACCTTC; CDR3: CASSFTGTANYGYTF
D: NA; size: NA; V: TRBV6-5; J: TRBJ2-7; DNA: TGTGCCACCGAGGGGAGCTCCTACGAGCAGTACTTC; CDR3: CATEGSSYEQYF
D: NA; size: NA; V: TRBV11-1; J: TRBJ2-3; DNA: TGTGCCAGCAGCCCCGGCACAAGGGCACCCACAGATACGCAGTATTTT; CDR3: CASSPGTRAPTDTQYF
D: TRBD1; size: NA; V: TRBV27; J: TRBJ2-2; DNA: TGTGCCAGCAGTTTCTCAGGGGGCACCGGGGAGCTGTTTTTT; CDR3: CASSFSGGTGELFF
D: TRBD1; size: once; V: TRBV24-1; J: TRBJ1-2; DNA: TGTGCCACCAGTGACCCTGGGACAGCCTATGGCTACACCTTC; CDR3: CATSDPGTAYGYTF
D: NA; size: once; V: TRBV7-6; J: TRBJ2-5; DNA: TGTGCCAGCAGCCCAGACAGCCCTACCTACGAGACCCAGTACTTC; CDR3: CASSPDSPTYETQYF
D: NA; size: NA; V: TRBV2; J: TRBJ2-2; DNA: TGTGCCAGCAGTTCTTACAGGGAGTGGGAGCTGTTTTTT; CDR3: CASSSYREWELFF
D: NA; size: NA; V: TRBV6-5; J: TRBJ1-4; DNA: TGTGCCAGCAGTCCCGAGGAGGGGAGGGAAAAACTGTTTTTT; CDR3: CASSPEEGREKLFF
D: TRBD1; size: NA; V: TRBV5-5; J: TRBJ2-2; DNA: TGTGCCAGCAGCACCGGACAGGGAGTGTACACCGGGGAGCTGTTTTTT; CDR3: CASSTGQGVYTGELFF
D: TRBD1; size: NA; V: TRBV5-6; J: TRBJ1-6; DNA: TGTGCCAGCAGCTGGGGACAGGGTGACAATTCACCCCTCCACTTT; CDR3: CASSWGQGDNSPLHF
D: NA; size: NA; V: TRBV6-5; J: TRBJ2-4; DNA: TGTGCCAGCAGCTCCACAAGGGGGAGGACAGGCTTCTTC; CDR3: CASSSTRGRTGFF
D: TRBD1; size: NA; V: TRBV28; J: TRBJ2-7; DNA: TGTGCCAGCAGTTCAGTACAGGGGTTAAGCTACGAGCAGTACTTC; CDR3: CASSSVQGLSYEQYF
D: TRBD2; size: NA; V: TRBV28; J: TRBJ2-1; DNA: TGTGCCAGCAGTTCACCAGGGCGGGCTAGCGGGAGGAAGCAGTTCTTC; CDR3: CASSSPGRASGRKQFF